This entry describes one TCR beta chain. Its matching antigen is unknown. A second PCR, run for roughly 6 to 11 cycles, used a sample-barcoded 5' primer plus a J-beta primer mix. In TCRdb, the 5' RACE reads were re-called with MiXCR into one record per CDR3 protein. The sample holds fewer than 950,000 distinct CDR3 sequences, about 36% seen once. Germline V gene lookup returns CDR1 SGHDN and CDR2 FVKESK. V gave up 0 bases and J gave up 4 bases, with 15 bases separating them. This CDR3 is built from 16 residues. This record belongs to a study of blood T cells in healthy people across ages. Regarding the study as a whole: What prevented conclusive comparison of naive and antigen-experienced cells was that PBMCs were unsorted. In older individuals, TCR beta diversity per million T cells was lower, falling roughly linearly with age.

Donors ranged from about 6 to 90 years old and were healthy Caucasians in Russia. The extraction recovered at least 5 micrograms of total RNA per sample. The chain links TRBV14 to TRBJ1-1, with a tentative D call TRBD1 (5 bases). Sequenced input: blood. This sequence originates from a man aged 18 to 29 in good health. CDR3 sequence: CASSQDTWGRVTEAFF. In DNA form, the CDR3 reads TGTGCCAGCAGCCAAGATACTTGGGGCAGGGTCACTGAAGCTTTCTTT.